This entry describes one T cell receptor (beta chain). Antigen unknown. This entry comes from a study of follicular helper T cells after annual influenza vaccination. Notes on the study in general: ICOS+CD38+ cTfh clonality change tracked circulating plasmablast frequency change.

V gave up 2 bases and J gave up 6 bases, with 8 bases separating them. This CDR3 has 13 amino acids. Germline CDR1 SGHVS, CDR2 FNYEAQ. Clones were read by immunoSEQ multiplex PCR, and TCRdb kept only the in-frame ones, dropping some. The sample yields approximately 11,000 clones, over 80% seen once. The sequenced sample was CXCR5- memory CD4+ T cells sorted from blood, obtained 6 weeks after influenza vaccination. The source of this sequence is an adult who received the influenza vaccine. The chain combines TRBV7-6 with TRBJ1-5, with D possibly matching TRBD1 (5 bases). The CDR3 DNA is TGTGCCAGCAGCTTATGGGGGAGTCAGCCCCAGCATTTT. Translated: CASSLWGSQPQHF.